This T cell receptor (beta chain) was recovered during a study of CD8+CD57+ T cells in acquired aplastic anemia. Looking at the study overall: Isolated CD4+ and CD8+ cells, once sorted, yielded DNA averaging around 2.9 ug. Reads per healthy sample averaged about 10.8 million (CD4+) and 11.0 million (CD8+).

Both TCR beta VDJ combination and CDR3 sequence profiling were carried out. Genomic DNA was the template for this profiling. TCRdb reprocessed the reads with MiXCR, giving one entry per CDR3 protein. The table lists about 180,000 distinct CDR3 sequences, around half of them singletons. For this clonotype: What it binds is not known. The conserved phenylalanine or tryptophan is not found at the CDR3 terminus, so this likely reflects a read error.

Findings of the study overall: Common to patients and controls were approximately 30 CD8+ CDR3 sequences. Any difference that existed in CD8+ Simpson's diversity between patients and controls was not significant.

Per germline, CDR1 MGHDK and CDR2 SYGVNS. The CDR3 is 17 residues long. With V trimmed by 10 bases and J by 5 bases, 14 bases remained unmatched. Source material: sorted CD4+, CD8+, or CD8+CD57+ T cells (not recorded which) from PBMCs. This sequence was found in a human donor in good health. V gene TRBV25-1 combines with J gene TRBJ2-1, with 13 bases lining up with TRBD2. This chain's CDR3 is CATSMRTSGSFNNEQFS. The CDR3 nucleotides are TGTGCCACTTCCATGCGGACTAGCGGGAGCTTTAACAATGAGCAGTTCTCC.